A selection of T cell receptor beta chains follows, all from one sample in a study of shared clonotypes between healthy human individuals. Generated by immunoSEQ multiplex PCR, the TCRdb table keeps only in-frame clones and is missing some. Of more than 1.2 million clones in the sample, 98% were seen once. What was sequenced was naive CD4+ T cells sorted from blood. These receptors came from a man aged 25-45 years in good health. CDR3s include the opening cysteine and the closing phenylalanine or tryptophan. The D gene is left open where the match is weak. Some rows have no size entry. The others give once, few or many, or a class for an expanded clone.

J gene: TRBJ1-1
V gene: TRBV18
D gene: NA
clone size: NA
CDR3 protein: CASSPLMNAEAFF
CDR3 DNA: TGTGCCAGCTCACCACTGATGAACGCTGAAGCTTTCTTT

J gene: TRBJ2-7
V gene: TRBV9
D gene: TRBD2
clone size: NA
CDR3 protein: CASSGSSGRAYEQYF
CDR3 DNA: TGTGCCAGCAGCGGATCTAGCGGGAGGGCCTACGAGCAGTACTTC

J gene: TRBJ2-1
V gene: TRBV4-2
D gene: NA
clone size: NA
CDR3 protein: CASSPQVTYNEQFF
CDR3 DNA: TGTGCCAGCAGCCCCCAAGTCACCTACAATGAGCAGTTCTTC

J gene: TRBJ2-7
V gene: TRBV28
D gene: TRBD2
clone size: NA
CDR3 protein: CASSSPEGTSRYEQYF
CDR3 DNA: TGTGCCAGCAGCTCCCCGGAGGGGACTAGCCGATATGAGCAGTACTTC

J gene: TRBJ2-1
V gene: TRBV6-4
D gene: NA
clone size: once
CDR3 protein: CASSDGMSASSYNEQFF
CDR3 DNA: TGTGCCAGCAGTGACGGGATGAGCGCGAGCTCCTACAATGAGCAGTTCTTC

J gene: TRBJ2-1
V gene: TRBV28
D gene: TRBD2
clone size: NA
CDR3 protein: CASSLSGLAGLRHNEQFF
CDR3 DNA: TGTGCCAGCAGTTTATCGGGACTAGCGGGACTTCGGCACAATGAGCAGTTCTTC

J gene: TRBJ2-2
V gene: TRBV18
D gene: TRBD2
clone size: NA
CDR3 protein: CASSRGITATGELFF
CDR3 DNA: TGTGCCAGCTCGCGGGGGATAACCGCTACCGGGGAGCTGTTTTTT

J gene: TRBJ1-5
V gene: TRBV19
D gene: NA
clone size: once
CDR3 protein: CASSTTRGLSNQPQHF
CDR3 DNA: TGTGCCAGTAGTACGACTCGGGGTCTTAGCAATCAGCCCCAGCATTTT

J gene: TRBJ2-7
V gene: TRBV27
D gene: TRBD2
clone size: NA
CDR3 protein: CASSLAGNLAGGPPREQYF
CDR3 DNA: TGTGCCAGCAGTTTGGCTGGGAACTTAGCGGGAGGGCCACCGAGAGAGCAGTACTTC

J gene: TRBJ2-2
V gene: TRBV4-1
D gene: NA
clone size: NA
CDR3 protein: CASSHKFGFANTGELFF
CDR3 DNA: TGCGCCAGCAGCCACAAATTCGGGTTCGCGAACACCGGGGAGCTGTTTTTT

J gene: TRBJ2-2
V gene: TRBV18
D gene: NA
clone size: once
CDR3 protein: CASSPPVGDTGELFF
CDR3 DNA: TGTGCCAGCTCACCACCGGTAGGCGACACCGGGGAGCTGTTTTTT

J gene: TRBJ2-1
V gene: TRBV5-6
D gene: TRBD2
clone size: NA
CDR3 protein: CASSLGRELVNEQFF
CDR3 DNA: TGTGCCAGCAGCTTGGGGCGGGAGTTGGTAAATGAGCAGTTCTTC

J gene: TRBJ2-7
V gene: TRBV5-1
D gene: TRBD1
clone size: NA
CDR3 protein: CASSLTGQGVGEQYF
CDR3 DNA: TGCGCCAGCAGCTTGACAGGGCAGGGGGTCGGCGAGCAGTACTTC

J gene: TRBJ2-2
V gene: TRBV25-1
D gene: TRBD1
clone size: NA
CDR3 protein: CASSEWTGRGTGELFF
CDR3 DNA: TGTGCCAGCAGTGAATGGACAGGGCGTGGCACCGGGGAGCTGTTTTTT

J gene: TRBJ2-5
V gene: TRBV7-2
D gene: TRBD2
clone size: NA
CDR3 protein: CASSLLAGQETQYF
CDR3 DNA: TGTGCCAGCAGCCTACTAGCGGGGCAAGAGACCCAGTACTTC

J gene: TRBJ2-2
V gene: TRBV5-1
D gene: TRBD1
clone size: NA
CDR3 protein: CASSAPGQGNTGELFF
CDR3 DNA: TGCGCCAGCAGCGCCCCGGGACAGGGGAACACCGGGGAGCTGTTTTTT

J gene: TRBJ1-2
V gene: TRBV29-1
D gene: TRBD1
clone size: NA
CDR3 protein: CSVGTGYGYTF
CDR3 DNA: TGCAGCGTGGGGACAGGGTATGGCTACACCTTC

J gene: TRBJ2-2
V gene: TRBV30
D gene: TRBD2
clone size: NA
CDR3 protein: CAWSVQRWRSFSGSTGELFF
CDR3 DNA: TGTGCCTGGAGTGTCCAGAGGTGGCGCTCGTTTAGCGGGAGCACCGGGGAGCTGTTTTTT

J gene: TRBJ1-1
V gene: TRBV7-8
D gene: NA
clone size: NA
CDR3 protein: CASQQGVLVNTEAFF
CDR3 DNA: TGTGCCAGCCAACAGGGTGTTTTAGTGAACACTGAAGCTTTCTTT